A selection of T cell receptor beta chains follows, all from one sample in a study of OX40 agonist ivuxolimab in advanced cancers. Assay: immunoSEQ multiplex PCR; the TCRdb copy retains only in-frame clones and omits some. The sample records around 80,000 clones, more than 75% being singletons. The sequencing here drew on CD4+ or CD8+ T cells sorted from blood, taken in a trial of the OX40 agonist ivuxolimab. All receptors come from an adult with an advanced solid tumor such as melanoma, head and neck, liver or kidney cancer. The CDR3 runs from the conserved cysteine through the conserved F or W. Fields, in order: CDR3 length, J gene, D gene, V gene, clone size, CDR3 DNA, CDR3 protein. The D gene is left open where the match is weak. Expanded clones are given a class, and other clones once, few, many or no size at all.

17	TRBJ2-7	.	TRBV5-1	.	TGCGCCAGCAGCTCAAGCCCGAGCCAGGTTCTACTCTACGAGCAGTACTTC	CASSSSPSQVLLYEQYF
14	TRBJ1-4	.	TRBV2	.	TGTGCCAGCAGTGAAGAGAGGACGAATGAAAAACTGTTTTTT	CASSEERTNEKLFF
12	TRBJ2-1	.	TRBV11-1	.	TGTGCCAGCAGCTTCTTCGGTAGTGAGCAGTTCTTC	CASSFFGSEQFF
15	TRBJ1-5	.	TRBV12-5	.	TGTGCTAGTGGCCCTTGGGACGGGAGCAATCAGCCCCAGCATTTT	CASGPWDGSNQPQHF
16	TRBJ2-5	TRBD1	TRBV7-6	.	TGTGCCAGCAGCTTAGCGATGGCAGGGGGCCGAGAGACCCAGTACTTC	CASSLAMAGGRETQYF
16	TRBJ2-4	.	TRBV5-1	.	TGCGCCAGCAGCTTGGGGCTGAGGACAGCCAAAAACATTCAGTACTTC	CASSLGLRTAKNIQYF
17	TRBJ1-3	.	TRBV15	.	TGTGCCACCAGCAGACGACAGCTACAGAATTCTGGAAACACCATATATTTT	CATSRRQLQNSGNTIYF
14	TRBJ2-2	.	TRBV7-7	.	TGTGCCAGCAGCCCGACGCGGACAGCCGGGGAGCTGTTTTTT	CASSPTRTAGELFF
14	TRBJ1-1	.	TRBV2	once	TGTGCCAGCACCCCGGACGGGGGATTATCTGAAGCTTTCTTT	CASTPDGGLSEAFF
17	TRBJ1-3	.	TRBV4-2	once	TGTGCCAGCAGCCAAGAATACGGTCAGGGATCTGGAAACACCATATATTTT	CASSQEYGQGSGNTIYF
14	TRBJ1-1	TRBD1	TRBV7-2	once	TGTGCCAGCAGCAGACAGGGAGCAGACACTGAAGCTTTCTTT	CASSRQGADTEAFF
15	TRBJ1-6	TRBD1	TRBV6-1	.	TGTGCCAGCAGTGAAGGACAGGGGGGGTACCCACCCCTCCACTTT	CASSEGQGGYPPLHF
15	TRBJ2-7	TRBD1	TRBV27	.	TGTGCCAGCAGCTCTCCTGACAGGGGGAGCTACGAGCAGTACTTC	CASSSPDRGSYEQYF
15	TRBJ1-2	.	TRBV19	few	TGTGCCAGTAGTGTCGGCGATCTACGCCTTAAGAGCTACACCTTC	CASSVGDLRLKSYTF